Shown below are 8 T cell receptor beta chains from a single sample sequenced in a study of patients and donors after allogeneic stem cell transplantation. TCRdb used MiXCR to reprocess the RT-PCR reads, holding one entry per CDR3 protein. The sample records 150,000 to 200,000 distinct CDR3 sequences, roughly 24% being singletons. Source material: blood, either unsorted or a sorted T cell fraction (not recorded which). These receptor sequences come from a human donor who was either an allogeneic HSCT recipient or a stem cell or donor lymphocyte infusion donor (not recorded which). It is not recorded whose cells these are; they may come from a transplant donor.

The chain carries TRBV5-1 and TRBJ2-1, with D maybe TRBD1 (5 bases). V lost 1 base and J lost 10, with 15 bases in between. This CDR3 spans 14 amino acids. Germline lookup yields CDR1 SGHRS and CDR2 YFSETQ. CDR3: CASSLIVTGPEQFF. CDR3 coding DNA: TGCGCCAGCAGCTTGATTGTTACAGGACCCGAGCAGTTCTTC.

This clonotype has just a few counts. V usage is TRBV27 and J usage is TRBJ2-1; a possible D gene is TRBD2 (6 bases). The CDR3 is 14 amino acids. Germline V CDR1 and CDR2: MNHEY, SMNVEV (reference sequence). V gave up 2 bases and J gave up 9 bases, with 14 bases separating them. CDR3 sequence: CASSLSREPSEQFF. The CDR3, as DNA: TGTGCCAGCAGTTTAAGCCGGGAGCCCAGTGAGCAGTTCTTC.

This clonotype was observed many times. The chain links TRBV12-3 or TRBV12-4 to TRBJ1-2, with TRBD1 as a possible D gene (5 bases). The CDR3 runs 15 residues. V dropped 4 bases and J dropped 1 base, with 13 bases sitting between them. CDR3 region: CASSYIREVNYGYTF. In DNA form, the CDR3 reads TGTGCCAGCAGTTACATCAGGGAGGTTAACTATGGCTACACCTTC.

The V and J genes are TRBV30 and TRBJ1-4, with no clear D. V shed 2 bases and J shed 7 bases, with 8 bases lying between them. Germline V gene lookup returns CDR1 GTSNPN and CDR2 SVGIG (reference sequence). CDR3 length equals 12 residues. This CDR3 is CAWSFWSEKLFF. The CDR3 region has the DNA TGTGCCTGGAGTTTCTGGAGTGAAAAACTGTTTTTT.

The chain recombines TRBV12-3 or TRBV12-4 with TRBJ1-2, with D perhaps TRBD1 (6 bases). The CDR3 has 16 residues. Trimming removed 1 base from V and 0 bases from J, with 12 bases in between. The DNA of the CDR3 is TGTGCCAGCAGTTTAGGCCCGGGGGCGACTAACTATGGCTACACCTTC. Protein: CASSLGPGATNYGYTF.

In this sample, this clonotype turned up a few times. V and J are TRBV5-1 and TRBJ2-3; 7 bases fit TRBD1. Unmatched junction bases numbered 5, after V lost 3 bases and J lost 1 base. CDR3 length: 15 residues. Looked up from germline, CDR1 is SGHRS and CDR2 is YFSETQ. The CDR3, as DNA: TGCGCCAGCAGCTCCCGACAGGGAGGCACAGATACGCAGTATTTT. Protein product: CASSSRQGGTDTQYF.

This clonotype was detected ten times or more. The J gene is TRBJ1-1, the V gene TRBV9; D is uncertain. V lost 0 bases and J lost 10, with 10 bases in between. CDR3 length: 12 amino acids. Germline CDR1 and CDR2: SGDLS and YYNGEE. The CDR3: CASSVDGSGAFF. The CDR3 DNA reads as TGTGCCAGCAGCGTAGATGGGTCAGGAGCTTTCTTT.

The CDR3 here is CASSEQAPSYEQYF. For the CDR3, the DNA is TGTGCCAGCAGTGAACAGGCCCCCTCCTACGAGCAGTACTTC. The chain uses TRBV25-1 and TRBJ2-7; D ambiguous. V shed 2 bases and J shed 0 bases, with 8 bases lying between them. Germline CDR1 and CDR2: MGHDK and SYGVNS. The CDR3 has 14 residues.